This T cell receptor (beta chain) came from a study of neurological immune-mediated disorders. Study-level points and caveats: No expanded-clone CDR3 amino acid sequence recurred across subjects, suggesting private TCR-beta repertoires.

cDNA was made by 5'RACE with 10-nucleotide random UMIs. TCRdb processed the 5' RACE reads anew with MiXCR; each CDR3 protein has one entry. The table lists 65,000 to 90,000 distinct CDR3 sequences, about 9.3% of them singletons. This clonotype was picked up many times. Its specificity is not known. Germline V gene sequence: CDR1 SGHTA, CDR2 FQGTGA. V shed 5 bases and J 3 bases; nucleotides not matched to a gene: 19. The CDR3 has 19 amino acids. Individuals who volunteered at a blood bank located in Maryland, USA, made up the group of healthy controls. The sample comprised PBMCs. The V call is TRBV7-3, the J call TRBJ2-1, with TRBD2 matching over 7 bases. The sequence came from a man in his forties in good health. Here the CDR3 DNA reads TGTGCCAGCAGCGCAAATCCTCCCTCCATGGCGGGGGTCTACAATGAGCAGTTCTTC. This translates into CASSANPPSMAGVYNEQFF.